This T cell receptor (beta chain) was identified during a study of glioma-infiltrating T cells. General study points: Signature shared blood CDR3 motifs were enriched in low-divergence and depleted in high-divergence patients.

Ten or more counts support this clonotype. Its antigen is still unknown. Using RNA template, CDR3s of TCR alpha and beta were amplified with iRepertoire arm-PCR. TCRdb re-derived calls from the multiplex PCR reads in MiXCR, one entry per CDR3 protein. In the table there are about 400,000 distinct CDR3 sequences, less than 50% of which are singletons. CDR3 length: 14 residues. Trimming removed 6 bases at V and 6 bases at J, with 16 bases between. Per the germline V gene, CDR1 is MGHDK and CDR2 is SYGVNS. The sequence came from a human donor with low-grade glioma or glioblastoma, undergoing nonglioma brain surgery, or in good health (not recorded which). Sequenced: glioma tissue, nonneoplastic brain tissue, or PBMCs (not recorded which). V and J are TRBV25-1 and TRBJ2-3; no clear D gene. The CDR3 loop reads CASRGFRWTDTQYF. CDR3 nucleotide sequence: TGTGCCAGCAGGGGCTTCCGGTGGACCGATACGCAGTATTTT.